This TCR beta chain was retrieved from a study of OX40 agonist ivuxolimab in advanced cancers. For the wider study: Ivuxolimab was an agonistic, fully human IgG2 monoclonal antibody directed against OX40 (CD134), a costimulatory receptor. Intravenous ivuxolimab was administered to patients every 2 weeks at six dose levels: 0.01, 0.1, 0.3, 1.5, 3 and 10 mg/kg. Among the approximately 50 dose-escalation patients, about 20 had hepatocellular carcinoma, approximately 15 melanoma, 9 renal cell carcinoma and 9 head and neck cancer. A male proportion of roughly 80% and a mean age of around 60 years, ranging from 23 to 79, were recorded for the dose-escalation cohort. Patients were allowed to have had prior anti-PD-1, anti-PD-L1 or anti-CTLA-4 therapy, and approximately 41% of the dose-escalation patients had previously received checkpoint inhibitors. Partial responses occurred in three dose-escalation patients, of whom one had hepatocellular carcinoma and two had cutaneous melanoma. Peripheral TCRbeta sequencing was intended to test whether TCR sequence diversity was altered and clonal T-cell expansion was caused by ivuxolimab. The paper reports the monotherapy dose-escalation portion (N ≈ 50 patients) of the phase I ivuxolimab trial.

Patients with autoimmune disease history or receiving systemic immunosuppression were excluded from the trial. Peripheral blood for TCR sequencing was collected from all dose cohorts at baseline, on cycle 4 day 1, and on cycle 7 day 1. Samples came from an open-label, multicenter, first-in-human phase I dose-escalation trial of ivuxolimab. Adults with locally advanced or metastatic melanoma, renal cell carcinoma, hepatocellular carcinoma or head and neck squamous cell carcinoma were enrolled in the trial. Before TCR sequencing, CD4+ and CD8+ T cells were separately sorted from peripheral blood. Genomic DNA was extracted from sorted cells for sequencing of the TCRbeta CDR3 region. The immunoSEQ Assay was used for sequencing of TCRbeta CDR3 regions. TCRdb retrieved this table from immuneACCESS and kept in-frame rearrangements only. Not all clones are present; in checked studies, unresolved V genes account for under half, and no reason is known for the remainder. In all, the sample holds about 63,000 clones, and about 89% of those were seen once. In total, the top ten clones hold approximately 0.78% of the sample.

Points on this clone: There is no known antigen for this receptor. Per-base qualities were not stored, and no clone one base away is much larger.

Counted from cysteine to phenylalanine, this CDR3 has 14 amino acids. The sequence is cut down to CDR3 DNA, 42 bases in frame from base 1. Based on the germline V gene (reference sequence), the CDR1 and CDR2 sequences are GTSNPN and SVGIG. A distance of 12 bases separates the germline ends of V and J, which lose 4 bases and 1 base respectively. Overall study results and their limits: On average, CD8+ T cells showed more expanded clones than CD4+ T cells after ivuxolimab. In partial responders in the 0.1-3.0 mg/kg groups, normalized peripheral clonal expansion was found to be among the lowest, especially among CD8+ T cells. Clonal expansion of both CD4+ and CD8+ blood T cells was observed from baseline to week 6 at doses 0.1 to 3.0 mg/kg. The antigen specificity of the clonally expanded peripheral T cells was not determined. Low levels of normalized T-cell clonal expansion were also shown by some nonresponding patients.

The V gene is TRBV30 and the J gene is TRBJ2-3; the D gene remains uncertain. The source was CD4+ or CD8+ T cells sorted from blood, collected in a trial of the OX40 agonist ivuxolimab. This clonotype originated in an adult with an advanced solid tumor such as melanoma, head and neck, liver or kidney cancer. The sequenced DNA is TGTGCCTGGACAATGATCCGGGGCACAGATACGCAGTATTTT. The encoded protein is CAWTMIRGTDTQYF.